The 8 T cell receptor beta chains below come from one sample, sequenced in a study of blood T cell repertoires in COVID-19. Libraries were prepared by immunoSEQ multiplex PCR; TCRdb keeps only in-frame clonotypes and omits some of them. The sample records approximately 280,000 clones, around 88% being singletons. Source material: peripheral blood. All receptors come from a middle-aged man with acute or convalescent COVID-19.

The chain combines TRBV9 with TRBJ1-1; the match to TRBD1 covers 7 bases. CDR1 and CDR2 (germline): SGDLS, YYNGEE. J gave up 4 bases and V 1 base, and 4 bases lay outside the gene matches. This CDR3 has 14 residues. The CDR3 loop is CASSVSGGSTEAFF. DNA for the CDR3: TGTGCCAGCAGCGTATCAGGGGGGAGCACTGAAGCTTTCTTT.

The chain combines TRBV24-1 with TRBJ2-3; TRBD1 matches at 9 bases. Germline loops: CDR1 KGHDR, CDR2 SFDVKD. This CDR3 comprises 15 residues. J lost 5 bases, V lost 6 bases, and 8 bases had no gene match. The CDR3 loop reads CATSYTRQGEDTQYF. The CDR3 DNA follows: TGTGCCACCAGTTATACACGACAGGGGGAAGATACGCAGTATTTT.

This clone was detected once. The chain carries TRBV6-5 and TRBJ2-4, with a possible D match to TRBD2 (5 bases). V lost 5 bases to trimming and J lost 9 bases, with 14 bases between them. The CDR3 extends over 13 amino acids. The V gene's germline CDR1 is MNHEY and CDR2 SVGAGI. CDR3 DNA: TGTGCCAGCAGTCGAGGACTCGGTGGCATTCAGTACTTC. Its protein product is CASSRGLGGIQYF.

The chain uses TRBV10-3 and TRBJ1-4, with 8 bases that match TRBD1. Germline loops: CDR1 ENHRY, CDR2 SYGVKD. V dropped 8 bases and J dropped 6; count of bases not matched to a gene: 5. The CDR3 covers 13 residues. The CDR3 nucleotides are TGTGCCATCGCCGGGACAGGCGATGAAAAACTGTTTTTT. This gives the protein CAIAGTGDEKLFF.

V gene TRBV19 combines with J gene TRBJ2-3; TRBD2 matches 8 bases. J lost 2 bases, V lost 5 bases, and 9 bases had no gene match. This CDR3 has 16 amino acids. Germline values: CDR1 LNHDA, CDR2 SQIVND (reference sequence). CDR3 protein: CASSPSGGADTDTQYF. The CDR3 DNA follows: TGTGCCAGTAGTCCTTCGGGGGGGGCGGACACAGATACGCAGTATTTT.

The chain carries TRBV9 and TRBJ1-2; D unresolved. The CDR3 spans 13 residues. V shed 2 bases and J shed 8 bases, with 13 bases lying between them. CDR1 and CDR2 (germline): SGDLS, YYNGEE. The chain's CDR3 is CASSVEGFQGYTF. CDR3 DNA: TGTGCCAGCAGCGTTGAGGGTTTTCAGGGCTACACCTTC.

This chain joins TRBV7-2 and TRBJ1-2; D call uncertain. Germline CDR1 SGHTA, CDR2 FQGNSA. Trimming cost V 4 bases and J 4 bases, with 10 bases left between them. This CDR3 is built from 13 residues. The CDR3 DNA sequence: TGTGCCAGCAGCTCACGGGTAGGCTATGGCTACACCTTC. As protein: CASSSRVGYGYTF.

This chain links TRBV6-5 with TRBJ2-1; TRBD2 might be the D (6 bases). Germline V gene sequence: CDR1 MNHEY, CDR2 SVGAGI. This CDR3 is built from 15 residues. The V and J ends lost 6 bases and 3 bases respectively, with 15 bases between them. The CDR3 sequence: CASSRLEGIYNEQFF. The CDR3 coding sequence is TGTGCCAGCAGCCGGCTGGAGGGAATCTACAATGAGCAGTTCTTC.